A selection of T cell receptor beta chains follows, all from one sample in a study of metastatic and nonmetastatic thyroid tumors. Through MiXCR, TCRdb re-clonotyped the PCR reads. The sample shows tens of thousands of clones, roughly 24% of them seen only once. The specimen sequenced was blood. The receptor source for this set is a female donor with papillary thyroid cancer or a benign thyroid nodule (not recorded which). Some clones in this sample may be carry-over from other donors' samples. The CDR3 runs from the conserved cysteine through the conserved F or W. Some rows mark clone size as missing; the rest say once, few, many or name a class of expanded clone.

V gene	clone size	CDR3 protein
TRBV5-1	many	CASSMDRGVPTDTQYF
TRBV2	many	CASTRTSNTEAFF
TRBV6-1	few	CSSRSPWGPGANVLTF
TRBV12-3/TRBV12-4	medium-sized	CASSPNKEETQYF
TRBV10-3	many	CAIRAGISYNEQFF
TRBV6-2/TRBV6-3	NA	CASGSLRNQPHHF
TRBV24-1	NA	CATSDFVAGGPGEQFF
TRBV4-2	NA	CASSPLATTGGASYNSPLHF
TRBV6-5	medium-sized	CASSYGTSANTGELFF
TRBV4-2	NA	CASSQKTSTLKGMQYF
TRBV27	few	CASRFCRGLAEAFF
TRBV5-1	few	CASSLELGGSSGANVLTF
TRBV5-6	many	CASSYRGSVIGELFF
TRBV2	few	CASNLEGTLYEQYF
TRBV7-9	many	CASLNGGSQETQYF
TRBV6-1	few	CASRASWDEQFF
TRBV9	NA	CASSVAEGLVGEQFF
TRBV6-5	NA	CASSYATSQGQYF
TRBV4-1	NA	CASSQGTSLVDTHYF
TRBV12-3/TRBV12-4	few	CASSLGQGGNTGELFF
TRBV20-1	NA	CSAITNRGRGSPLHF
TRBV20-1	NA	CSARVSGQGFGEQYF
TRBV20-1	NA	CSARVSASVDTQYF
TRBV5-1	NA	CASRQGYNTEAFF
TRBV7-3	medium-sized	CASSSTVNTEAFF
TRBV20-1	many	CSARPGHGELFF
TRBV19	few	CASSNGISTDTQYF
TRBV27	NA	CASSLMGEGTVELFF
TRBV30	NA	CLEEAGTGAAYSNKPQHF
TRBV6-2/TRBV6-3	NA	CAISYSGGYGYIF
TRBV12-5	few	CASAAGTIGRNTGELFF
TRBV12-3/TRBV12-4	medium-sized	CASSSPGLAGVNEQFF
TRBV6-6	NA	CASSYSTWGGIEQYF
TRBV9	many	CASSRGASDEQFF
TRBV6-1	few	CASSGATSGRGPDTQYF
TRBV3-1	many	CASSQGGNTEAFF
TRBV7-9	many	CASSFPGQGSPLHF
TRBV19	NA	CASSIDRSRDGHTF
TRBV5-4	NA	CASSPGLPGGTGELFF
TRBV5-1	many	CASSLELTGTGGIDTQYF
TRBV3-1	many	CASSASGGNQPQHF
TRBV12-3/TRBV12-4	medium-sized	CASSGGNTIYF
TRBV6-1	medium-sized	CASSPAGISGNTIYF
TRBV10-1	medium-sized	CASSGGTSGINEQFF
TRBV28	medium-sized	CASSIPGAVNYGYTF
TRBV20-1	many	CSASGGGTYGYTF
TRBV4-2	NA	CASSQSGTGTLYEQYF
TRBV6-5	few	CAISYQRDGRNEQFF
TRBV3-1	NA	CASSQTPQAEQYF
TRBV20-1	NA	CSARPSMAVRTDTQYF
TRBV2	NA	CASSPGEGVGEQYF
TRBV19	NA	CASSILLRDRNTEAFF
TRBV5-8	NA	CASSPTGTGSEAFF
TRBV20-1	NA	CSVTPGISGNTIYF
TRBV5-1	medium-sized	CASSYEGSYRANEQFF
TRBV2	NA	CASSDPAGGQETQYF
TRBV28	medium-sized	CASSAGTSGNFYEQYF
TRBV28	NA	CASNRASTSLWEQYF
TRBV18	many	CASSGQYGNSNQPQHF